The next 23 T cell receptor beta chains were all read from a single sample in a study of OX40 agonist ivuxolimab in advanced cancers. Sequenced by immunoSEQ multiplex PCR; TCRdb stores in-frame clones only, minus some. Of tens of thousands of clones in the sample, about 90% were seen once. The sample consisted of CD4+ or CD8+ T cells sorted from blood, taken in a trial of the OX40 agonist ivuxolimab. These receptors all come from an adult with an advanced solid tumor such as melanoma, head and neck, liver or kidney cancer.

V and J are TRBV5-8 and TRBJ2-2; 13 nucleotides agree with TRBD2. This CDR3 is built from 16 residues. V lost 5 bases, J lost 5 bases, and 6 bases stayed unmatched. The V gene's germline CDR1 is SGHTS and CDR2 YDEGEE. CDR3 sequence reads: CASRLGLAGETGELFF. CDR3 coding DNA: TGTGCCAGCAGACTCGGACTAGCGGGAGAAACCGGGGAGCTGTTTTTT.

The J gene is TRBJ1-1, the V gene TRBV5-1; no definite D call. The CDR3 runs to 13 residues. Germline lookup yields CDR1 SGHRS and CDR2 YFSETQ. The V gene lost 0 bases and the J gene lost 1 base, with 4 bases spanning the gap. CDR3 nucleotide sequence: TGCGCCAGCAGCTTGGATACGAACACTGAAGCTTTCTTT. Translation: CASSLDTNTEAFF.

The chain has TRBV6-1 and TRBJ1-5; 7 nucleotides match TRBD1. Germline CDR1 and CDR2: MNHNS and SASEGT. The trim removed 8 bases at V and 3 bases at J, leaving 10 bases unmatched. This CDR3 region has 15 residues. CDR3 sequence (DNA): TGTGCCAGCCGACTTTCCGGGACAGTCAATCAGCCCCAGCATTTT. Amino acids: CASRLSGTVNQPQHF.

The rearrangement joins TRBV2 to TRBJ2-5; TRBD2 might be the D (5 bases). Trimming took off 7 bases at V and 0 bases at J, with 9 bases between the two ends. The CDR3 is 13 amino acids. CDR1 and CDR2 from the germline V gene are SNHLY and FYNNEI. The CDR3 sequence is CASNGLDQETQYF. The CDR3 nucleotides are TGTGCCAGCAACGGACTCGACCAAGAGACCCAGTACTTC.

The chain has TRBV6-1 and TRBJ2-6; D unresolved. The CDR3 spans 13 residues. V was pared by 5 bases and J by 0 bases, with 2 bases between. The germline gives CDR1 MNHNS, CDR2 SASEGT. As DNA, the CDR3 is TGTGCCAGCAGTAGCTCTGGGGCCAACGTCCTGACTTTC. Translating it yields CASSSSGANVLTF.

The V call is TRBV11-2, the J call TRBJ1-1, with a possible D match to TRBD1 (6 bases). CDR3 length: 11 amino acids. Trimming removed 7 bases from V and 11 bases from J, with 14 bases in between. CDR1 SGHAT and CDR2 FQNNGV come from the germline V gene. DNA of the CDR3: TGTGCCAGCACCCGGACCGGGGGCGCTTTCTTT. Its protein is CASTRTGGAFF.

This clone was recorded once. The rearrangement links TRBV5-1 to TRBJ1-2; no firm D call. The ends were cut back, 7 bases at V and 0 bases at J, with 10 bases in the middle. Per the germline V gene, CDR1 is SGHRS and CDR2 is YFSETQ. There are 13 residues in the CDR3. CDR3 nucleotide sequence: TGCGCCAGCGGGCCCTACACTAACTATGGCTACACCTTC. Its protein is CASGPYTNYGYTF.

The rearrangement links TRBV19 to TRBJ2-7, with 9 bases aligning to TRBD1. In germline, CDR1 is LNHDA, CDR2 SQIVND (reference sequence). The length of the CDR3 is 15 residues. J was trimmed by 4 bases and V by 3 bases; bases with no gene match: 7. The CDR3 nucleotides are TGTGCCAGTAGTATCCCGGGACAGGGTAGGTACGAGCAGTACTTC. Translation gives CASSIPGQGRYEQYF.

The rearrangement uses TRBV9 and TRBJ2-2, with D perhaps matching TRBD1 (5 bases). The CDR3 is 16 residues long. Trimming took 0 bases from V and 7 from J, leaving 16 bases between them. CDR1 SGDLS and CDR2 YYNGEE come from the germline V gene. CDR3 in amino acids: CASSVEGRGRVGELFF. Written as DNA, the CDR3 is TGTGCCAGCAGCGTAGAAGGAAGGGGCCGGGTCGGGGAGCTGTTTTTT.

This chain uses TRBV6-5 with TRBJ2-2, with unresolved D. V shed 4 bases and J shed 0 bases, with 9 bases lying between them. CDR1 is MNHEY and CDR2 is SVGAGI in the germline V gene. The CDR3 runs 15 residues. The CDR3 loop is CASSSQGPNTGELFF. CDR3 DNA sequence: TGTGCCAGCAGTTCCCAAGGTCCGAACACCGGGGAGCTGTTTTTT.

The chain couples TRBV6-5 to TRBJ1-2; no clear D gene. This CDR3 has 14 residues. V gave up 1 base and J gave up 0 bases, with 6 bases separating them. Germline lookup yields CDR1 MNHEY and CDR2 SVGAGI. CDR3 amino acids: CASSYYSPNYGYTF. CDR3 DNA sequence: TGTGCCAGCAGTTACTACAGTCCTAACTATGGCTACACCTTC.

This clone was recorded once. V is TRBV5-1 and J is TRBJ2-5; 10 bases fit TRBD2. V lost 6 bases and J lost 5; bases outside the gene matches: 13. CDR1 and CDR2 from the germline V gene are SGHRS and YFSETQ. CDR3 length: 16 residues. The chain's CDR3 is CASTAAGGPGAETQYF. CDR3 in DNA: TGCGCCAGCACGGCAGCGGGAGGGCCGGGGGCGGAGACCCAGTACTTC.

The chain combines TRBV7-2 with TRBJ2-3, with D unresolved. V shed 0 bases and J shed 5 bases, with 9 bases lying between them. Germline V gene lookup returns CDR1 SGHTA and CDR2 FQGNSA. This CDR3 spans 14 amino acids. The CDR3 DNA is TGTGCCAGCAGCTTAGCGCGGACGCTAGATACGCAGTATTTT. Translating it yields CASSLARTLDTQYF.

This clone was picked up one time. The rearrangement joins TRBV15 to TRBJ2-1; no clear D gene. CDR1 is LNHNV and CDR2 is YYDKDF in the germline V gene (reference sequence). The V end was cut by 1 base, the J end by 3 bases, with 10 bases between. The CDR3 spans 15 residues. For the CDR3, the DNA is TGTGCCACCAGCAGAGTTAGGGCAATCTACAATGAGCAGTTCTTC. Translated, it gives CATSRVRAIYNEQFF.

The rearrangement joins TRBV19 to TRBJ2-3; TRBD1 matches at 8 bases. Per the germline V gene, CDR1 is LNHDA and CDR2 is SQIVND (reference sequence). V lost 8 bases, J lost 3 bases, and 7 bases stayed unmatched. The length of the CDR3 is 14 residues. CDR3 amino acids: CASSQDRATDTQYF. The CDR3 DNA is TGTGCCAGTTCCCAGGACAGGGCAACAGATACGCAGTATTTT.

The CDR3 is CASIKPQHF. The CDR3 DNA reads as TGTGCCAGCATAAAGCCCCAGCATTTT. J is TRBJ1-5 and V is TRBV21-1. TRBV21-1 is a listed pseudogene. This CDR3 contains 9 residues.

This chain uses TRBV21-1 with TRBJ2-2; TRBD2 is the table's D call and was not checked against the DNA. TRBV21-1 is labeled a pseudogene. CDR3 size: 20 residues. CDR3: CASSKRVPGLAGERDGELFF. Written as DNA, the CDR3 is TGTGCCAGCAGCAAAAGGGTGCCGGGACTAGCGGGAGAACGGGACGGGGAGCTGTTTTTT.

The chain uses TRBV6-5 and TRBJ1-1; no clear D. Trimming pared 0 bases from V and 0 bases from J, leaving 8 bases between. The CDR3 length is 15 residues. Looked up from germline, CDR1 is MNHEY and CDR2 is SVGAGI. The CDR3 reads CASSYSGRMNTEAFF. As DNA, the CDR3 is TGTGCCAGCAGTTACTCGGGCAGAATGAACACTGAAGCTTTCTTT.

The chain has TRBV5-1 and TRBJ1-2, with TRBD1 matching 10 bases. Germline lookup yields CDR1 SGHRS and CDR2 YFSETQ. CDR3 length: 16 residues. Trimming removed 0 bases from V and 2 bases from J; junction bases left unmatched: 4. Written as DNA, the CDR3 is TGCGCCAGCAGCTTGGGTACGGGACAGGGGAACTATGGCTACACCTTC. Protein product: CASSLGTGQGNYGYTF.

CDR3 nucleotide sequence: TGTGCCAGCAGTGAATGGGGTATTCTCACAGATACGCAGTATTTT. Protein sequence: CASSEWGILTDTQYF. The chain is built from TRBV6-1 and TRBJ2-3; no firm D call. This CDR3 comprises 15 residues. Trimming stripped 2 bases from V and 2 bases from J, with 11 bases between. The germline gives CDR1 MNHNS, CDR2 SASEGT.

The rearrangement links TRBV18 to TRBJ2-7; a possible D gene is TRBD2 (6 bases). The germline V gene has CDR1 KGHSH and CDR2 LQKENI. The CDR3 spans 13 residues. Trimming shortened V by 3 bases and J by 6 bases, and 12 bases separated the two germline ends. The CDR3, as DNA: TGTGCCAGCTCACCCTTGGGGGGACGCGAGCAGTACTTC. Its translation: CASSPLGGREQYF.

The rearrangement joins TRBV28 to TRBJ1-2; 11 nucleotides align to TRBD1. The ends lost 3 bases at V and 8 bases at J; junction bases unmatched: 8. Per the germline V gene, CDR1 is MDHEN and CDR2 is SYDVKM. The CDR3 consists of 15 residues. CDR3 in DNA: TGTGCCAGCAGTTTGGACGGACAGGGGGCGAGGGGCTACACCTTC. Encoded protein: CASSLDGQGARGYTF.

The CDR3 reads CATNREQYF. The CDR3 bases are TGTGCCACGAATAGGGAGCAGTACTTC. J is TRBJ2-7 and V is TRBV9; no definite D call. Germline V gene sequence: CDR1 SGDLS, CDR2 YYNGEE. The CDR3 is made up of 9 amino acids. V was pared by 9 bases and J by 7 bases, with 8 bases between.